This T cell receptor beta chain was sequenced in a study of lymphopenia after photon versus proton radiotherapy. Study-wide points: Survival link was tested only in deceased patients; proton benefit remains a possibility. Post-nadir TCR diversity decline inversely tracked overall survival among those who died. Photon-treated patients lost naive T cells and TCR diversity; proton-treated stayed stable.

Concerning this clone: Its antigen remains unidentified.

The CDR3 spans 14 residues. V lost 1 base and J 7 bases, leaving 11 bases between the germline ends. Germline V CDR1 and CDR2: SGHVS, FQNEAQ. The method was immunoSEQ multiplex PCR; TCRdb's version includes in-frame clones alone and lacks a portion of them. This table holds more than 80,000 clones, around four fifths found once. The sequence derives from a man between 60 and 75 years old with pancreatic cancer. Sequencing used peripheral blood, obtained from a patient treated with proton-based radiotherapy. This chain joins TRBV7-8 and TRBJ2-1; tentative D call: TRBD1 (5 bases). Here the CDR3 reads CASSLGWTFNEQFF. The CDR3, as DNA: TGTGCCAGCAGCTTAGGCTGGACATTTAATGAGCAGTTCTTC.